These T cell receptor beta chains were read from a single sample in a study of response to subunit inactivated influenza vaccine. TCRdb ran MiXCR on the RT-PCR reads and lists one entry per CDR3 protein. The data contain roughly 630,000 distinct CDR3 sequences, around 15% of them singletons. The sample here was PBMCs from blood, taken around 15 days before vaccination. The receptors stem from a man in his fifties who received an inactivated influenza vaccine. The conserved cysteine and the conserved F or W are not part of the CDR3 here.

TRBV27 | ASSFFPGVNTEAF
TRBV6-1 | ASGQTATNEKLF
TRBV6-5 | ASKIGGGRNTGELF
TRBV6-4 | ASSERAGGLEAF
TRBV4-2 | ASSQEKSVAYEQY
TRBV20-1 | SANGRGEKLF
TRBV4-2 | ASSQEGALAIHSYEQY
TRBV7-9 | ASSADWADTQY
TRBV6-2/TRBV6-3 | ASTSYSSYEQY
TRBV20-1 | SALADYEQY
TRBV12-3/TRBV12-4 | ASNDRGTGYT
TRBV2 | ASSEAFGGGANEQF
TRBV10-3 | ATGGATDTQY
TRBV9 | ASSVEGGYYLQETQY
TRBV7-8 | ASSSSPGSSMVAF
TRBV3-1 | ASSQGTTAYNEQF
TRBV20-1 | SARRPLGQGTQY
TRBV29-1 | SVGAHGNEQF
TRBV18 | ASSPYGEYEQY
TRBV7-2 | ASSLGSAFSGQPQH
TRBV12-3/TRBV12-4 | ASSFSGRDTEAF
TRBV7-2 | ASSLGSTGRWHSPLH
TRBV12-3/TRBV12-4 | ASSLRDVLAGGFGAWNTGELF
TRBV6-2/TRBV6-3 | ASSPWTGSMNTEAF
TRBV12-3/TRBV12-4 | ASSPHDRAAIF
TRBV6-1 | ASIVGSEETQY
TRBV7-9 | ASSSISEGGHEKLF
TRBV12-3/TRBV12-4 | ASRTGLSFDEQF
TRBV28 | ASTFGLAGLNEQF
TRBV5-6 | ASSWGPGLASYTQY
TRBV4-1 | ASSQDWGTGMEGYT
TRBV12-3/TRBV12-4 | ASTPLRDNEQF
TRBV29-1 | SGSGTSANEQF
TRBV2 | ASSRNQGREQY
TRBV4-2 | ASMFKANTEAF
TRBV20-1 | SARIGGTTGPY
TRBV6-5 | ASSYEHGGTGIKAQY
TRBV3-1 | ASSREDAYEQY
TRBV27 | ASRAGGSPLH
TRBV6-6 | ASSYLQSNYGYT
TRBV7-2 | ASSLGWTTTGELF
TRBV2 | ASSERLTGAREQY
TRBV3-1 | ASSPLPGEQF
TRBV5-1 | ASSLRADRGSTGELF
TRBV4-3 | ASSQDRTSGSYNEQF
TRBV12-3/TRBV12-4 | ASSRQGWEQY
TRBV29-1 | SARPFMNTEAF
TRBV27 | ASRPPGQGPYEQY
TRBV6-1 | ASSTGGVGELF
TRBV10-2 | ASSVLAGGPGTYNEQF
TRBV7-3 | ASSVKGGNEQF
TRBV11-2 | ASSLYGGYRTYEQY
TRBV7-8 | ASSRRDRGEAF
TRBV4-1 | ASSQDRYRTSGGADIQY
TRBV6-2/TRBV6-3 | ASSLTARTYEQY
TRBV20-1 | SATSGSDMDEQF
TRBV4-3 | ASSQGQGWSYGYT
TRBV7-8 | ASSNMGGFTDTQY